This entry describes one T cell receptor beta chain. Its antigen is currently unknown. This sample is part of a study of cytomegalovirus exposure and HLA in healthy donors. Study-wide results and limits: Through in vitro validation, three CMV-associated chains were shown to be specific for CMV antigens.

This CDR3 contains 14 residues. V lost 4 bases and J 6 bases, leaving 14 bases between the germline ends. Germline CDR1 is LNHDA and CDR2 is SQIVND (reference sequence). Data came from immunoSEQ multiplex PCR; TCRdb stores just in-frame clones and leaves some out. The table includes about 130,000 clones, nearly 90% detected once. This TCR derives from a woman under 30 in good health and CMV-seronegative. Sequencing was done on a sample of PBMCs. This sequence joins TRBV19 and TRBJ2-3; D perhaps matches TRBD2 (6 bases). CDR3 nucleotide sequence: TGTGCCAGTAGTAGAGGGGACTTCAGGGATACGCAGTATTTT. As protein: CASSRGDFRDTQYF.